One and the same sample provided the 7 T cell receptor beta chains below, sequenced in a study of T cell repertoires in cytomegalovirus infection. Their antigens remain unidentified. TCRdb ran MiXCR on the reads and lists one entry per CDR3 protein. The data contain some 270,000 distinct CDR3 sequences, approximately 22% of them singletons. The sample consisted of cultured PBMCs, taken from culture after CMV antigen stimulation. These receptors originate from a human donor in good health (CMV status not recorded). Some clones in this sample may be carry-over from other donors' samples.

The CDR3 DNA follows: TGTGCCAGCAGTTACTCCTGGGGGGGCAGCCTCACTGGGGCCAACGTCCTGACTTTC. Translation gives CASSYSWGGSLTGANVLTF. The genes are TRBV6-5 and TRBJ2-6, with D possibly TRBD2 on 7 matching bases. Germline V gene lookup returns CDR1 MNHEY and CDR2 SVGAGI. The CDR3 has 19 residues. Trimming stripped 0 bases from V and 2 bases from J, with 17 bases between.

This clonotype was seen a handful of times. The V call is TRBV7-2, the J call TRBJ1-5; D might be TRBD1 (5 bases). With 5 bases removed from V and 4 bases from J, the gap between germline ends came to 12 bases. The CDR3 spans 14 residues. CDR1 is SGHTA and CDR2 is FQGNSA in the germline V gene. CDR3 in DNA: TGTGCCAGCAGCCCGGACATACAGAATCAGCCCCAGCATTTT. It encodes CASSPDIQNQPQHF.

This clonotype was recorded many times. This chain links TRBV2 with TRBJ2-7; 8 nucleotides agree with TRBD1. Germline assignment: CDR1 SNHLY and CDR2 FYNNEI. With 10 bases clipped from V and 2 bases from J, the junction kept 7 bases outside the gene matches. The length of the CDR3 is 13 residues. The chain's CDR3 is CATRRDRTYEQYV. The CDR3 bases are TGTGCCACCCGGCGGGACAGGACCTACGAGCAGTACGTC.

This clonotype has more than one count but fewer than ten. The V call is TRBV23-1, the J call TRBJ2-3, with 9 bases identical to TRBD2. TRBV23-1 is identified as an open reading frame with a role that is uncertain. The V and J ends lost 1 base and 4 bases, in that order; junction bases with no gene match: 6. The CDR3 runs 16 residues. CDR3 residues: CASSQCPSGKPDTQYF. CDR3 in DNA: TGCGCCAGCAGTCAATGCCCTAGCGGGAAGCCAGATACGCAGTATTTT.

The sample holds many counts of this clonotype. The chain has TRBV7-2 and TRBJ1-5; tentative D call: TRBD1 (5 bases). With 4 bases removed from V and 5 bases from J, the gap between germline ends came to 12 bases. Germline CDR1 and CDR2: SGHTA and FQGNSA. This CDR3 has 14 residues. The DNA for the CDR3 is TGTGCCAGCAGCTCTTGGGGGGATCATCAGCCCCAGCATTTT. It encodes CASSSWGDHQPQHF. The entire variable domain, with the rest obtained from reference TRBV7-2 and TRBJ1-5, is as follows: GAGVSQSPSNKVTEKGKDVELRCDPISGHTALYWYRQSLGQGLEFLIYFQGNSAPDKSGLPSDRFSAERTGGSVSTLTIQRTQQEDSAVYLCASSSWGDHQPQHFGDGTRLSIL.

This clonotype was seen ten or more times. This chain links TRBV6-1 with TRBJ1-5, with D tentatively TRBD1 (6 bases). The CDR3 spans 12 residues. CDR1 is MNHNS and CDR2 is SASEGT in the germline V gene. The V end lost 10 bases, the J end lost 5 bases, and 12 bases lay between the germline ends. This chain's CDR3 is CATTGNDQPQHF. The CDR3 coding sequence is TGTGCCACCACAGGGAACGATCAGCCCCAGCATTTT.

This clonotype was picked up many times. This chain links TRBV7-8 with TRBJ2-2, with D perhaps matching TRBD2 (5 bases). V dropped 5 bases and J dropped 3 bases, with 10 bases sitting between them. The germline V gene encodes CDR1 SGHVS and CDR2 FQNEAQ. The CDR3 runs 14 residues. The CDR3 DNA sequence: TGTGCCAGCAGCGGCCGGGGATACACCGGGGAGCTGTTTTTT. Translated: CASSGRGYTGELFF.